The present TCR beta chain was sequenced within a study of blood T cell repertoires in COVID-19. Study information: Acute-phase and convalescent COVID-19 samples originated in the United States, Italy and Spain. In each case, the material was cDNA or gDNA derived from T cells, B-cell-depleted T cells, or PBMCs.

Clones were read by immunoSEQ multiplex PCR, and TCRdb kept only the in-frame ones, dropping some. The sample lists approximately 150,000 clones; approximately 90% were seen once. Germline CDR1 and CDR2: LNHDA and SQIVND (reference sequence). The CDR3 loop spans 15 amino acids. The V segment lost 3 bases and the J segment 1 base; nucleotides outside the gene matches: 3. The sequenced sample consisted of peripheral blood. The chain employs TRBV19 and TRBJ2-7, with TRBD1 matching 10 bases. The receptor was isolated from a man in his forties or fifties with active or convalescent COVID-19. The DNA of the CDR3 is TGTGCCAGTAGTATGCGGGACAGGGGTTCCTACGAGCAGTACTTC. Amino acid sequence: CASSMRDRGSYEQYF.